This T cell receptor beta chain appears in the sequencing data of a study of blood T cell repertoires in COVID-19. Study context: Whether acute or convalescent, the COVID-19 samples came from the United States, Italy and Spain. PBMCs, B-cell-depleted T cells, or T cells were the source of the cDNA or gDNA that made up the material.

In the authors' workflow: Reference gene primer amplification gave estimated nucleated cell counts. Method: immunoSEQ multiplex PCR; TCRdb's copy keeps in-frame clones and lacks some. V and J calls and clone size are as listed in that table; D and trimming were resolved from the DNA. The sample yields about 50,000 clones, roughly 88% seen once. Looked up from germline, CDR1 is MGHRA and CDR2 is YSYEKL. This CDR3 spans 13 amino acids. Trimming left V 3 bases short and J 2 bases short, with 8 bases between. The rearrangement links TRBV4-1 to TRBJ2-7, with no clear D. This TCR was sampled from a human donor in a cohort sampled during active COVID-19. The donor label of this sample is uncertain. The sequenced sample was peripheral blood. For the CDR3, the DNA is TGCGCCAGCAGCCAGGTCCTAGCCTACGAGCAGTACTTC. Its translation is CASSQVLAYEQYF.